This is a list of T cell receptor beta chains from one sample in a study of siplizumab effects on memory and regulatory T cells. Libraries were prepared by immunoSEQ multiplex PCR; TCRdb keeps only in-frame clonotypes and omits some of them. The sample yields 85,000 to 90,000 clones, around 89% seen once. Sample: CD4+ T cells sorted from blood. The receptors were sampled from a human donor in good health. The CDR3 runs from the conserved cysteine through the conserved F or W. A D gene is named only where the DNA matches it firmly. Some rows mark clone size as missing; the rest say once, few, many or name a class of expanded clone.

v_gene	len	j_gene	d_gene	abundance	CDR3nt	CDR3aa
TRBV7-9	12	TRBJ2-7	TRBD2	.	TGTGCCAGCAGCTTAGTGGATAGCGGGGCCTTATTC	CASSLVDSGALF
TRBV5-1	14	TRBJ2-5	TRBD2	.	TGCGCCAGCAGCTTACTAGCGGGAGATGAGACCCAGTACTTC	CASSLLAGDETQYF
TRBV4-2	15	TRBJ2-7	TRBD2	once	TGTGCCAGCAGCCAAGGGGCGGGAGGGCCGAACGAGCAGTACTTC	CASSQGAGGPNEQYF
TRBV29-1	13	TRBJ1-1	.	.	TGCAGCGTTGAGCGGGGTAGGGGCACTGAAGCTTTCTTT	CSVERGRGTEAFF
TRBV9	16	TRBJ2-3	.	few	TGTGCCAGCAGCGGCTATAGCGGAGTTGGGACAGATACGCAGTATTTT	CASSGYSGVGTDTQYF
TRBV19	17	TRBJ2-7	TRBD2	.	TGTGCCAGTAGTATGCTGGGACTAGCGGTAAGCTCCTACGAGCAGTACTTC	CASSMLGLAVSSYEQYF
TRBV7-6	15	TRBJ2-7	.	.	TGTGCCAGCAGCCTAAAAGAACAGGGGAGGGGGGAGCAGTACTTC	CASSLKEQGRGEQYF
TRBV11-2	16	TRBJ1-4	.	.	TGTGCCAGCAGCAATATGGCGGGGGCGTTGATTGAAAAACTGTTTTTT	CASSNMAGALIEKLFF
TRBV7-2	15	TRBJ1-1	.	.	TGTGCCAGCAGCTTAGATTTTGGGGGAGGCACTGAAGCTTTCTTT	CASSLDFGGGTEAFF
TRBV13	18	TRBJ2-7	TRBD1	.	TGTGCCAGCAGCTTAGTCCCGGGACAGGGTACGGGCTCCTACGAGCAGTACTTC	CASSLVPGQGTGSYEQYF
TRBV6-5	14	TRBJ2-7	.	.	TGTGCCAGCAGTTACTCTACAGGAGCCCGCGAGCAGTACTTC	CASSYSTGAREQYF
TRBV2	13	TRBJ2-2	TRBD1	.	TGTGCCAGGGGACAGACGAACACCGGGGAGCTGTTTTTT	CARGQTNTGELFF
TRBV6-1	13	TRBJ2-4	.	.	TGTGCCAGCAGTGAAATCCAGGACAGCCTTCAGTACTTC	CASSEIQDSLQYF
TRBV6-5	15	TRBJ2-7	TRBD1	.	TGTGCCAGCAGTTACGTGGGACAGGGTCTGGACGAGCAGTACTTC	CASSYVGQGLDEQYF
TRBV15	15	TRBJ1-5	TRBD1	few	TGTGCCACCACCAGACAGGGAGATCGCAATCAGCCCCAGCATTTT	CATTRQGDRNQPQHF
TRBV28	13	TRBJ2-7	.	.	TGTGCCAGCAGTTGGGGGGTAGTCTACGAGCAGTACTTC	CASSWGVVYEQYF
TRBV9	16	TRBJ2-7	TRBD1	.	TGTGCCAGCAGCTATATTAGGGACAGGGGGGATTACGAGCAGTACTTC	CASSYIRDRGDYEQYF
TRBV19	14	TRBJ2-7	TRBD1	once	TGTGCCAGTAATTATCGGGACAGGGCCGACGAGCAGTACTTC	CASNYRDRADEQYF
TRBV2	16	TRBJ1-5	.	once	TGTGCCAGCAGTGAAATTTCGTGGAATAGCAATCAGCCCCAGCATTTT	CASSEISWNSNQPQHF
TRBV27	15	TRBJ1-6	TRBD1	.	TGTGCCAGCAGCCTCCTAGGGGGCGCGACCTCACCCCTCCACTTT	CASSLLGGATSPLHF
TRBV30	14	TRBJ2-5	TRBD2	.	TGTGCCTGGAGACTAGCGGGAGGAGGAGAGACCCAGTACTTC	CAWRLAGGGETQYF
TRBV7-2	14	TRBJ2-3	.	.	TGTGCCAGCCGGCGCGCTAGCGGCACAGATACGCAGTATTTT	CASRRASGTDTQYF
TRBV7-2	13	TRBJ1-2	.	.	TGTGCCAGCAGCAAGGGGCTGAACTATGGCTACACCTTC	CASSKGLNYGYTF
TRBV6-1	15	TRBJ2-3	.	.	TGTGCCAGCAGTGAAGCGGGACCCCCATTGGATACGCAGTATTTT	CASSEAGPPLDTQYF
TRBV5-1	15	TRBJ2-7	.	.	TGCGCCAGCCGCACCGCAACGGTAGATTCCTACGAGCAGTACTTC	CASRTATVDSYEQYF
TRBV10-1	16	TRBJ1-1	.	few	TGCGCCAGCAGCTACACTCAGGGTTGGGGTCCCACTGAAGCTTTCTTT	CASSYTQGWGPTEAFF
TRBV5-4	13	TRBJ2-7	.	once	TGTGCCAGCAAAGACAGGCGATCCTACGAGCAGTACTTC	CASKDRRSYEQYF
TRBV12-5	14	TRBJ1-2	.	.	TGTGCTAGTGGTCAATCCGGGCCTCTAGCGGGCTACACCTTC	CASGQSGPLAGYTF
TRBV11-2	12	TRBJ2-7	.	few	TGTGCCAGCGGGGGAAGCTCCTACGAGCAGTACTTC	CASGGSSYEQYF
TRBV15	15	TRBJ2-4	.	.	TGTGCCACCAGCAGAGATAGGAGTAGAGTTGACATTCAGTACTTC	CATSRDRSRVDIQYF
TRBV25-1	16	TRBJ1-4	.	.	TGTGCCAGCAGTGATCCAGGACACCCAACTAATGAAAAACTGTTTTTT	CASSDPGHPTNEKLFF
TRBV7-9	16	TRBJ2-7	TRBD1	.	TGTGCCAGCAGCGCACCGGGACAGGGGGTCTCCTACGAGCAGTACTTC	CASSAPGQGVSYEQYF
TRBV7-2	17	TRBJ2-2	.	.	TGTGCCAGCAGCCTCCTAGGGGGTCAGACGAACACCGGGGAGCTGTTTTTT	CASSLLGGQTNTGELFF
TRBV21-1	13	TRBJ1-4	.	.	TGTGCCAGCAGCGGGACAGGTAATGAAAAACTGTTTTTT	CASSGTGNEKLFF
TRBV11-3	15	TRBJ2-1	.	.	TGTGCCAGCAGCTTGGGGGGAGGTTCCTACAATGAGCAGTTCTTC	CASSLGGGSYNEQFF
TRBV19	15	TRBJ1-1	TRBD1	once	TGTGCCAGTAGTACGCGGACAGGGGGGAACACTGAAGCTTTCTTT	CASSTRTGGNTEAFF
TRBV7-3	14	TRBJ1-2	.	.	TGTGCCAGCAGCTTGACCAGGGGAAGTAGGGGCTACACCTTC	CASSLTRGSRGYTF
TRBV30	11	TRBJ1-4	.	.	TGTGCCTGGAGTGTATCTGGGGTACTGTTTTTT	CAWSVSGVLFF
TRBV19	13	TRBJ2-7	.	once	TGTGCCAGTAGCTCCCCTTCCGGTTTTGGGCAGTACTTC	CASSSPSGFGQYF
TRBV11-3	15	TRBJ2-3	.	once	TGTGCCAGCAGCCTAACAGGTTTGGGCACAGATACGCAGTATTTT	CASSLTGLGTDTQYF
TRBV28	14	TRBJ1-5	.	.	TGTGCCAGCAGTTTATGGGGGGCGAATCAGCCCCAGCATTTT	CASSLWGANQPQHF
TRBV2	13	TRBJ1-2	.	once	TGTGCCAGCAGTGATGGGAGGGACTATGGCTACACCTTC	CASSDGRDYGYTF
TRBV9	16	TRBJ1-2	TRBD1	.	TGTGCCAGCACCCCGGGACAGGGGACCCCTAACTATGGCTACACCTTC	CASTPGQGTPNYGYTF
TRBV18	14	TRBJ2-3	.	.	TGTGCCAGCTCCCCAGTTCGAGGGAAGGATACGCAGTATTTT	CASSPVRGKDTQYF